This TCR beta chain comes out of a study of CXCR3-negative and CXCR3-positive naive CD8 T cells. Whole-study findings and limits: Naive CXCR3-positive cells had TRB CDR3s more hydrophobic than those of CXCR3-negative naive cells.

UMI-labeled 5' RACE TRB cDNA libraries were prepared from the cells. TCRdb reprocessed the 5' RACE reads and keeps a single row for each CDR3 protein, giving no DNA. This sample's table has about 53,000 distinct CDR3 sequences. The CDR3 sequence is 11 residues long. Germline V gene lookup returns CDR1 SQVTM and CDR2 ANQGSEA. Points on this clonotype: As yet, its antigen is unknown.

Definition of naive CD8+ T cells rested on a CD45RO-CCR7+CD27+CD95- profile. Material for sequencing was naive CXCR3+ CD8+ T cells from blood. As for subset: CD45RO-CCR7+CD27+CD95- naive CD8+ T cells expressing CXCR3 (TNR3+). V is TRBV29-1 and J is TRBJ2-2. The sequence came from a human donor in good health. Some clones in this sample may be carry-over from other donors' samples. The CDR3 is CSVDSTGELFF.